The clone carrying this T cell receptor beta chain was counted at least ten times. Its antigen remains unknown. The record originates from a study of read filtering for tumor transcriptome and immune sequencing. Study overall: DNase treatment preceded whole-transcriptome library preparation.

Study-level findings and limits: This fraction held mixed bone marrow immune cells after CD138-negative sorting. Correlation between methods rose after single-read clonotypes were removed. Roughly four fifths of IR-seq clonotypes had one read, totaling approximately 3.5% of reads; RNA-seq: roughly 76% and 46%.

There are 13 residues in the CDR3. Germline V CDR1 and CDR2: DFQATT, SNEGSKA (reference sequence). V was cut by 3 bases and J by 12 bases, with 19 bases left in between. This library used roughly 0.4 ug RNA and molecular barcoded adaptors spanning alpha/delta and beta/gamma chains. TCRdb used MiXCR to reprocess the reads, holding one entry per CDR3 protein. The table lists about 50,000 distinct CDR3 sequences, roughly 20% of them singletons. This TCR was sampled from a donor aged 40 or over with multiple myeloma. V and J are TRBV20-1 and TRBJ2-3; either TRBD1 or TRBD2 may fit D (5 bases each). Sequences were obtained from a population of CD138-negative cells sorted from bone marrow. DNA for the CDR3: TGCAGTGCTAGTCGGGACGGCACGTTCCGTCAGTATTTT. It yields the protein CSASRDGTFRQYF.